One and the same sample provided the 15 T cell receptor beta chains below, sequenced in a study of OX40 agonist ivuxolimab in advanced cancers. The repertoire was sequenced with immunoSEQ multiplex PCR; TCRdb's copy has only in-frame clones and lacks some. The sample records 35,000 to 55,000 clones, roughly 94% being singletons. Material: CD4+ or CD8+ T cells sorted from blood, obtained in a trial of the OX40 agonist ivuxolimab. These receptor sequences come from an adult with an advanced solid tumor such as melanoma, head and neck, liver or kidney cancer.

The V gene is TRBV27, the J gene TRBJ2-1; TRBD1 or TRBD2 may be the D gene (5 bases each). V lost 4 bases and J lost 8, with 15 bases in between. This CDR3 contains 14 residues. CDR1 MNHEY and CDR2 SMNVEV come from the germline V gene (reference sequence). The CDR3 DNA reads as TGTGCCAGCAGTTCTGGGTTGAGGGGCTATGAGCAGTTCTTC. This encodes CASSSGLRGYEQFF.

The gene calls are TRBV4-1 and TRBJ2-1, with 7 bases lining up with TRBD2. This CDR3 is built from 15 residues. The V segment lost 1 base and the J segment 5 bases; nucleotides outside the gene matches: 5. CDR1 and CDR2 (germline): MGHRA, YSYEKL. CDR3 sequence reads: CASSQAGGRHNEQFF. The CDR3 nucleotides are TGCGCCAGCAGCCAAGCGGGGGGACGTCACAATGAGCAGTTCTTC.

The chain has TRBV27 and TRBJ2-2; 7 bases align to TRBD2. Trimming took 5 bases from V and 4 from J; bases not matched to a gene: 19. Per the germline V gene, CDR1 is MNHEY and CDR2 is SMNVEV (reference sequence). This CDR3 has 19 amino acids. DNA of the CDR3: TGTGCCAGCAGTCTCTCCCCAATTAGCGGGTTTTCCGGCACCGGGGAGCTGTTTTTT. It codes for CASSLSPISGFSGTGELFF.

This chain links TRBV9 with TRBJ2-5, with D unresolved. Matching the DNA end better, TRBJ2-7 makes the J call doubtful. Germline assignment: CDR1 SGDLS and CDR2 YYNGEE. This CDR3 region has 14 residues. The CDR3 bases are TGTGCCAGCAGCGCTATGGACGGAGCCTACGAGCAGTACTTC. This translates into CASSAMDGAYEQYF.

This clone was seen once. The rearrangement links TRBV7-8 to TRBJ2-1; TRBD2 matches 15 bases. Germline V gene data show CDR1 as SGHVS and CDR2 as FQNEAQ. After removal of 5 bases from V and 0 bases from J, the junction contained 11 bases not matched to a gene. The CDR3 runs to 20 residues. DNA for the CDR3: TGTGCCAGCAGCATCGGACTAGCGGGAGGGCAAGGAGGCTCCTACAATGAGCAGTTCTTC. Translation gives CASSIGLAGGQGGSYNEQFF.

The CDR3 DNA follows: TGTGCCAGCAGTTTTTCATTGGGCGCCGAGCAGTACTTC. Translating gives CASSFSLGAEQYF. The rearrangement links TRBV28 to TRBJ2-7; D remains unclear. Germline V gene data show CDR1 as MDHEN and CDR2 as SYDVKM. The CDR3 consists of 13 residues. V was shortened by 3 bases and J by 6 bases, with 12 bases between the two germline ends.

The rearrangement uses TRBV7-6 and TRBJ2-7; TRBD2 is a possible D gene (6 bases). The CDR3 runs 19 residues. Trimming removed 0 bases at V and 2 bases at J, with 23 bases between. Germline V lookup: CDR1 SGHVS, CDR2 FNYEAQ. Here the CDR3 DNA reads TGTGCCAGCAGCTTAGCAAGAGACGGCTACCAGCGGGCGCCCTACGAGCAGTACTTC. This translates into CASSLARDGYQRAPYEQYF.

CDR3 coding DNA: TGTGCCAGCAGTACCCAGGGACTTCCTAAAGTCTACGAGCAGTACTTC. Its translation: CASSTQGLPKVYEQYF. The chain is built from TRBV27 and TRBJ2-5; possibly TRBD2 for D (6 bases). The J call may be incorrect, as the DNA end agrees better with TRBJ2-7. The germline CDR1 and CDR2 sequences are MNHEY and SMNVEV (reference sequence). The CDR3 sequence is 16 residues long.

The chain carries TRBV9 and TRBJ1-1; D is unresolved. From germline, CDR1 is SGDLS and CDR2 YYNGEE. This CDR3 is built from 13 residues. V lost 4 bases to trimming and J lost 0 bases, with 7 bases between them. CDR3 in amino acids: CASSLDLNTEAFF. The CDR3 DNA follows: TGTGCCAGCAGCCTGGACCTGAACACTGAAGCTTTCTTT.

This chain uses TRBV7-9 with TRBJ2-7, with TRBD2 identical over 9 bases. Germline lookup yields CDR1 SEHNR and CDR2 FQNEAQ (reference sequence). There are 17 residues in the CDR3. V dropped 2 bases and J dropped 2; count of bases not matched to a gene: 10. The CDR3: CASSLFGGGRVTYEQYF. The CDR3 DNA is TGTGCCAGCAGCTTATTCGGTGGCGGGAGGGTCACCTACGAGCAGTACTTC.

This rearrangement joins TRBV5-3 to TRBJ2-7, with TRBD2 identical over 7 bases. TRBV5-3 qualifies as an ORF whose function is uncertain. The ends lost 9 bases at V and 1 base at J; junction bases unmatched: 10. The CDR3 has 14 amino acids. The CDR3 region has the DNA TGTGCCAACAACCCCCTAGCGGATTCCTACGAGCAGTACTTC. As protein: CANNPLADSYEQYF.

The chain recombines TRBV9 with TRBJ2-2, with TRBD2 matching 11 bases. After removal of 3 bases from V and 7 bases from J, the junction contained 5 bases not matched to a gene. The length of the CDR3 is 15 residues. Germline V lookup: CDR1 SGDLS, CDR2 YYNGEE. CDR3: CASSATGTSGGELFF. In nucleotides, the CDR3 is TGTGCCAGCAGCGCAACCGGGACTAGCGGCGGGGAGCTGTTTTTT.

J is TRBJ2-2 and V is TRBV4-3; 9 bases map to TRBD2. The V gene's germline CDR1 is LGHNA and CDR2 YSLEER. Losses at the gene ends were 4 bases for V and 5 bases for J; bases not matched to a gene: 5. The CDR3 is 15 residues long. The CDR3 loop is CASSPLAGETGELFF. CDR3 in DNA: TGCGCCAGCAGCCCTTTAGCGGGAGAGACCGGGGAGCTGTTTTTT.

V is TRBV7-9 and J is TRBJ2-7; 9 nucleotides match TRBD1. The CDR3 runs to 16 residues. Germline V gene sequence: CDR1 SEHNR, CDR2 FQNEAQ (reference sequence). With 3 bases clipped from V and 2 bases from J, the junction kept 8 bases outside the gene matches. CDR3 in DNA: TGTGCCAGCAGCTTTAATCTTGGGACAGGGACCTACGAGCAGTACTTC. Protein product: CASSFNLGTGTYEQYF.

CDR3: CASSLGTAVEQFF. In DNA form, the CDR3 reads TGTGCCAGCAGCTTAGGGACCGCCGTTGAGCAGTTCTTC. The chain is built from TRBV13 and TRBJ2-1, with D unresolved. The CDR3 sequence is 13 residues long. V was clipped by 0 bases and J by 9 bases, with 9 bases between them. The V gene's germline CDR1 is PRHDT and CDR2 FYEKMQ (reference sequence).